The source of this TCR beta chain is a study of cytomegalovirus exposure and HLA in healthy donors. Study conclusions and caveats: When analyzed later, a missense DCLRE1C variant was found to be linked to TCR beta V- and J-gene trimming. Reportedly, HLA-A and HLA-B alleles of most subjects were accurately predicted from TCR beta. Some TCR beta chains (roughly 150 of them) were listed as cytomegalovirus-associated.

Of note for this clone: The antigen remains unidentified.

It was with 60 Vbeta and 13 Jbeta primers that the PCR ran. Original handling: An analysis performed later counted 75 million to 80 million unique TCR beta chains (approximately 10 million of them shared). Here immunoSEQ multiplex PCR was the method, and the copy in TCRdb shows in-frame clones only, minus some. That table gives V, J and clone size, and the DNA gave D and trimming. Found here are under 150,000 clones; the top ten clones hold 1.5% to 2%. The CDR3 sequence is 16 residues long. Germline CDR1 reads SGHNT; CDR2 reads YENEEA. The V gene end was trimmed by 5 bases and the J gene end by 7 bases; junction bases not matched to a gene: 11.

The sequence was obtained from a woman in her sixties in good health and CMV-seronegative. The specimen was PBMCs. The J gene is TRBJ2-2, the V gene TRBV11-3; 9 bases are a match to TRBD1. CDR3 loop: CASSRKPTGGYGELFF. CDR3 DNA: TGTGCCAGCAGCCGAAAACCGACAGGGGGGTACGGGGAGCTGTTTTTT.